One and the same sample provided the 20 T cell receptor beta chains below, sequenced in a study of T-cell reconstitution after alpha-beta-depleted transplantation in children. Unique molecular identifiers were built into the TCRbeta library. TCRdb used MiXCR to reprocess the PCR reads, holding one entry per CDR3 protein. The sample yields about 610,000 distinct CDR3 sequences, more than 9% seen once. This specimen consisted of PBMCs from the stem cell graft donor, obtained from the stem cell graft. The receptor source for this set is a human donor who donated a stem cell graft to a child with acute myeloid leukemia.

This clonotype appeared many times. This sequence joins TRBV11-2 and TRBJ2-1, with D maybe TRBD2 (5 bases). The CDR3 runs to 17 residues. Per germline, CDR1 SGHAT and CDR2 FQNNGV. V was cut by 5 bases and J by 0 bases, with 17 bases left in between. The CDR3: CASSRRLTTISYNEQFF. CDR3 nucleotides: TGTGCCAGCAGCCGGCGACTAACCACCATCTCCTACAATGAGCAGTTCTTC.

This clonotype came up many times. The rearrangement uses TRBV10-3 and TRBJ2-2, with 7 bases that match TRBD2. This CDR3 is 14 amino acids long. Germline V CDR1 and CDR2: ENHRY, SYGVKD. The V gene end was trimmed by 6 bases and the J gene end by 7 bases; junction bases not matched to a gene: 8. The CDR3 DNA sequence: TGTGCCATCAGAACGGGAGGCCCCATCGGGGAGCTGTTTTTT. Translation: CAIRTGGPIGELFF.

This clonotype occurred a few times. The chain recombines TRBV12-3 or TRBV12-4 with TRBJ1-1, with 7 nucleotides matching TRBD1. This CDR3 spans 14 amino acids. Unmatched junction bases numbered 9, after V lost 3 bases and J lost 8 bases. As DNA, the CDR3 is TGTGCCAGCAGTTTTAAGGGGGCGCTTCAGGAAGCTTTCTTT. Its protein product is CASSFKGALQEAFF.

The chain links TRBV4-2 to TRBJ1-5; TRBD1 might be the D (6 bases). This CDR3 is built from 15 residues. CDR1 is LGHNA and CDR2 is YNFKEQ in the germline V gene. Trimming removed 4 bases at V and 0 bases at J, with 10 bases between. The DNA of the CDR3 is TGTGCCAGCAGCCTGGAGGACAGTAGCAATCAGCCCCAGCATTTT. Translated, it gives CASSLEDSSNQPQHF.

This clonotype was picked up many times. The chain joins TRBV6-5 to TRBJ2-1; 9 nucleotides align to TRBD2. This CDR3 contains 15 residues. CDR1 is MNHEY, CDR2 SVGAGI, per germline. Losses at the gene ends were 3 bases for V and 0 bases for J; bases not matched to a gene: 0. CDR3 in DNA: TGTGCCAGCAGTTATAGCGGGAGCTCCTACAATGAGCAGTTCTTC. It is translated as CASSYSGSSYNEQFF.

The table lists this clonotype with a few counts. This rearrangement joins TRBV20-1 to TRBJ1-1, with TRBD1 matching over 7 bases. The CDR3 is 15 residues long. Per the germline V gene, CDR1 is DFQATT and CDR2 is SNEGSKA (reference sequence). With V trimmed by 6 bases and J by 2 bases, 12 bases remained unmatched. The CDR3 loop is CSATRDSVPNTEAFF. The CDR3 DNA follows: TGCAGTGCCACCCGGGACAGTGTTCCTAACACTGAAGCTTTCTTT.

This clonotype was counted at least ten times. The rearrangement links TRBV5-6 to TRBJ1-2, with 7 bases fitting TRBD1. The CDR3 contains 14 residues. The germline V gene encodes CDR1 SGHDT and CDR2 YYEEEE. J lost 0 bases, V lost 4 bases, and 3 bases had no gene match. The CDR3 is CASSGDSANYGYTF. As DNA, the CDR3 is TGTGCCAGCAGCGGGGACAGTGCTAACTATGGCTACACCTTC. Full variable domain (remainder filled in from reference TRBV5-6 and TRBJ1-2): DAGVTQSPTHLIKTRGQQVTLRCSPKSGHDTVSWYQQALGQGPQFIFQYYEEEERQRGNFPDRFSGHQFPNYSSELNVNALLLGDSALYLCASSGDSANYGYTFGSGTRLTVV.

The gene calls are TRBV11-2 and TRBJ2-3, with 11 nucleotides matching TRBD2. With 1 base clipped from V and 2 bases from J, the junction kept 8 bases outside the gene matches. The CDR3 length is 18 residues. From germline, CDR1 is SGHAT and CDR2 FQNNGV. The CDR3 DNA sequence: TGTGCCAGCAGCTTAGTGGCTAGCGGGAGGTCATACACAGATACGCAGTATTTT. This codes for CASSLVASGRSYTDTQYF. Combining the CDR3 with reference TRBV11-2 and TRBJ2-3 gives the whole variable domain EAGVAQSPRYKIIEKRQSVAFWCNPISGHATLYWYQQILGQGPKLLIQFQNNGVVDDSQLPKDRFSAERLKGVDSTLKIQPAKLEDSAVYLCASSLVASGRSYTDTQYFGPGTRLTVL.

This clonotype was counted many times. The rearrangement joins TRBV2 to TRBJ2-1; 9 nucleotides align to TRBD2. Looked up from germline, CDR1 is SNHLY and CDR2 is FYNNEI. J gave up 9 bases and V 0 bases, and 9 bases lay outside the gene matches. This CDR3 comprises 16 residues. CDR3 in amino acids: CASSEANSGSKPEQFF. The CDR3 coding sequence is TGTGCCAGCAGTGAAGCGAATAGCGGGAGTAAACCTGAGCAGTTCTTC.

The gene calls are TRBV6-2 or TRBV6-3 and TRBJ2-3; TRBD2 is a possible D gene (7 bases). V was cut by 7 bases and J by 5 bases, with 19 bases left in between. The CDR3 is 15 residues long. CDR1 and CDR2 (germline): MNHEY, SVGEGT. CDR3 bases: TGTGCCAGCACGCCCGGCGGGAGAGGGGGAGATACGCAGTATTTT. Its translation: CASTPGGRGGDTQYF.

In its sample, this clonotype was seen a few times. The J gene is TRBJ1-2, the V gene TRBV7-2; D is possibly TRBD1 (6 bases). Germline V CDR1 and CDR2: SGHTA, FQGNSA. This CDR3 is built from 16 residues. The V gene lost 4 bases and the J gene lost 0 bases, with 15 bases spanning the gap. The CDR3 bases are TGTGCCAGCAGCTCCGAAATCCAGGGGACTAACTATGGCTACACCTTC. Its protein is CASSSEIQGTNYGYTF.

The V call is TRBV19, the J call TRBJ2-3; TRBD2 is a possible D gene (6 bases). The germline gives CDR1 LNHDA, CDR2 SQIVND (reference sequence). The length of the CDR3 is 19 residues. V was pared by 7 bases and J by 0 bases, with 26 bases between. Here the CDR3 reads CASNPSAGFDVPSTDTQYF. In DNA form, the CDR3 reads TGTGCCAGTAACCCATCGGCGGGATTCGACGTTCCTAGCACAGATACGCAGTATTTT.

This chain uses TRBV27 with TRBJ2-5; D is perhaps TRBD1 (5 bases). This CDR3 contains 14 residues. CDR1 is MNHEY and CDR2 is SMNVEV in the germline V gene (reference sequence). Trimming cost V 8 bases and J 5 bases, with 18 bases left between them. CDR3 loop: CASHRIGAGETQYF. CDR3 DNA sequence: TGTGCCAGCCACCGCATAGGAGCAGGGGAGACCCAGTACTTC.

This clonotype was counted a few times. This rearrangement joins TRBV7-8 to TRBJ1-6; 9 bases are shared with TRBD1. CDR3 length: 18 amino acids. The germline CDR1 and CDR2 sequences are SGHVS and FQNEAQ. Germline trimming cut 5 bases from V and 5 bases from J; bases unmatched to any gene: 13. CDR3 nucleotides: TGTGCCAGCAGCCGATGGACGACCGGGACAGGGAATAATTCACCCCTCCACTTT. Translation: CASSRWTTGTGNNSPLHF.

As concerns this clonotype: This may be a read error: a much more frequent sequence differs by one nucleotide. The chain recombines TRBV5-1 with TRBJ1-1; D call uncertain. Germline V gene sequence: CDR1 SGHRS, CDR2 YFSETQ. CDR3 size: 14 residues. CDR3 region: CASSLEYMNTEALF. CDR3 nucleotides: TGCGCCAGCAGCTTGGAATACATGAACACTGAAGCTTTGTTT. The full variable domain, completed using reference TRBV5-1 and TRBJ1-1, is KAGVTQTPRYLIKTRGQQVTLSCSPISGHRSVSWYQQTPGQGLQFLFEYFSETQRNKGNFPGRFSGRQFSNSRSEMNVSTLELGDSALYLCASSLEYMNTEALFGQGTRLTVV.

This clonotype was detected only a few times. This sequence joins TRBV27 and TRBJ2-1; 12 nucleotides match TRBD2. Germline V gives CDR1 MNHEY, CDR2 SMNVEV (reference sequence). The CDR3 spans 19 residues. V was pared by 1 base and J by 6 bases, with 13 bases of the junction left unmatched. The CDR3 DNA is TGTGCCAGCAGTTTATGGCCGGGACTAGCGGGTGGGCCCCGCAATGAGCAGTTCTTC. Translation gives CASSLWPGLAGGPRNEQFF.

There are a few counts of this clonotype. The chain is built from TRBV27 and TRBJ1-1, with 8 bases identical to TRBD1. V shed 7 bases and J 3 bases; nucleotides not matched to a gene: 10. Germline V gene lookup returns CDR1 MNHEY and CDR2 SMNVEV (reference sequence). This CDR3 region has 15 residues. Here the CDR3 DNA reads TGTGCCAGCAACTGGCGGACAGGGTGGGACACTGAAGCTTTCTTT. This gives the protein CASNWRTGWDTEAFF.

This chain links TRBV19 with TRBJ2-7; TRBD2 matches 7 bases. The CDR3 loop spans 15 amino acids. Germline assignment: CDR1 LNHDA and CDR2 SQIVND (reference sequence). After removal of 3 bases from V and 3 bases from J, the junction contained 8 bases not matched to a gene. The CDR3 here is CASSIGRSGIYEQYF. The CDR3 bases are TGTGCCAGTAGTATTGGGAGAAGCGGGATCTACGAGCAGTACTTC.

The chain's CDR3 is CASSPSGPRLTDTQYF. The CDR3 DNA reads TGTGCCAGCAGTCCCAGTGGGCCCAGACTCACAGATACGCAGTATTTT. This chain links TRBV27 with TRBJ2-3; D is unclear. The CDR3 runs to 16 residues. Trimming took 5 bases from V and 2 from J, leaving 17 bases between them. Germline V gene data show CDR1 as MNHEY and CDR2 as SMNVEV (reference sequence).

This clonotype turned up a few times. The V call is TRBV4-2, the J call TRBJ2-7, with 11 bases matching TRBD2. The trim removed 6 bases at V and 4 bases at J, leaving 8 bases unmatched. This CDR3 is 15 amino acids long. Germline assignment: CDR1 LGHNA and CDR2 YNFKEQ. The CDR3: CASREGTSGTYEQYF. In DNA form, the CDR3 reads TGTGCCAGCAGGGAGGGGACTAGCGGCACGTACGAGCAGTACTTC.